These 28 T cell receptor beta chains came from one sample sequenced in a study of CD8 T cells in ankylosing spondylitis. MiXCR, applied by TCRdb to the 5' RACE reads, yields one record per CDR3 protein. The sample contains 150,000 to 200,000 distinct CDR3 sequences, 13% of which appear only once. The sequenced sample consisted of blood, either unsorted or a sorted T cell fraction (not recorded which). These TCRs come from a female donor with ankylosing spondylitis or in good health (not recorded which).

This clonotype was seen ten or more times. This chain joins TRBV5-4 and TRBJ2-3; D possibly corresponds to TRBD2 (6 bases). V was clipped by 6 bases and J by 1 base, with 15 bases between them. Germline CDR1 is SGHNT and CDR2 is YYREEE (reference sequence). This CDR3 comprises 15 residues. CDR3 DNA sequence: TGTGCCAGCACTTGGGGGGTGGGGGGCACAGATACGCAGTATTTT. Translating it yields CASTWGVGGTDTQYF.

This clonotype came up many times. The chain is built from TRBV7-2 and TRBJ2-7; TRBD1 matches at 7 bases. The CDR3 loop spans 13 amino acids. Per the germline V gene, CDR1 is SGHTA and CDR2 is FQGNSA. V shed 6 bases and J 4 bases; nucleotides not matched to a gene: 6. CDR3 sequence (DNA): TGTGCCAGCAGACCTAAGACAGGGTACGAGCAGTACTTC. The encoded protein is CASRPKTGYEQYF.

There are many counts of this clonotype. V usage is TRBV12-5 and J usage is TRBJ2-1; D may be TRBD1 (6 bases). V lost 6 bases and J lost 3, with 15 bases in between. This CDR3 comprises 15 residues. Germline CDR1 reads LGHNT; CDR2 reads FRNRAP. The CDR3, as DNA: TGTGCTAGTGGCCCACTCGGACAGCTCTACAATGAGCAGTTCTTC. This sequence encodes CASGPLGQLYNEQFF. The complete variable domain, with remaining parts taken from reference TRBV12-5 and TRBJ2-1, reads DARVTQTPRHKVTEMGQEVTMRCQPILGHNTVFWYRQTMMQGLELLAYFRNRAPLDDSGMPKDRFSAEMPDATLATLKIQPSEPRDSAVYFCASGPLGQLYNEQFFGPGTRLTVL.

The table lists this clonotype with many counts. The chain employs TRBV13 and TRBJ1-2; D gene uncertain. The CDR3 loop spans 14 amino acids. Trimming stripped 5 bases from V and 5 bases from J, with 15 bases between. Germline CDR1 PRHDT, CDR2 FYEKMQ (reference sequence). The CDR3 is CASSPPGPSYGYTF. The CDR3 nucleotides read TGTGCCAGCAGCCCCCCCGGCCCGTCTTATGGCTACACCTTC.

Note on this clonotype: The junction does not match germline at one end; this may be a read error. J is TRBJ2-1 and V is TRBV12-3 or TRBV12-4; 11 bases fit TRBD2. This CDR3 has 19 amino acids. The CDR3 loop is CTSSLDGTSGGRLSNEQFF. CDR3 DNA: TGTACCAGCAGTTTAGATGGGACTAGCGGTGGCAGGTTGAGTAATGAGCAGTTCTTC.

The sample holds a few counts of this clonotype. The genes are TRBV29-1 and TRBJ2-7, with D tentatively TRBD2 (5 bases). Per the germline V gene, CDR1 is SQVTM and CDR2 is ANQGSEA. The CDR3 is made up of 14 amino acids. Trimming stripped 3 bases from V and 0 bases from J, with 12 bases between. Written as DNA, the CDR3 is TGCAGCGTTGAGCCCGGCGGGCCCTCCTACGAGCAGTACTTC. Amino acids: CSVEPGGPSYEQYF.

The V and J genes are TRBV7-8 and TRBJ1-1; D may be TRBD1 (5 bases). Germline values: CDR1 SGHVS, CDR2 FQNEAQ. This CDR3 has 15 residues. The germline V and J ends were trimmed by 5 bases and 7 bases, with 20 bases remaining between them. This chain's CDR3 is CASSLPGGGSLEAFF. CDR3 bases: TGTGCCAGCAGCCTACCCGGGGGAGGGAGCCTTGAAGCTTTCTTT.

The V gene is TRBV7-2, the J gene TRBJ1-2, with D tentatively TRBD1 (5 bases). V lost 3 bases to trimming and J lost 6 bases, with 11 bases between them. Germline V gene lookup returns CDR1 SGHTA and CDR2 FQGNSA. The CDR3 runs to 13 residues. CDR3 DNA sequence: TGTGCCAGCAGCTTGACAGATGTGGATGGCTACACCTTC. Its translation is CASSLTDVDGYTF.

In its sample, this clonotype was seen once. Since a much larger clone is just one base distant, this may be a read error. Written as DNA, the CDR3 is TGTGCCAGCAGTTTCGAGGGGAGGCAGTCCCAGCATTTT. As protein: CASSFEGRQSQHF. The rearrangement links TRBV12-3 or TRBV12-4 to TRBJ1-5; perhaps TRBD1 as D (5 bases). V was clipped by 3 bases and J by 11 bases, with 14 bases between them. The CDR3 consists of 13 residues.

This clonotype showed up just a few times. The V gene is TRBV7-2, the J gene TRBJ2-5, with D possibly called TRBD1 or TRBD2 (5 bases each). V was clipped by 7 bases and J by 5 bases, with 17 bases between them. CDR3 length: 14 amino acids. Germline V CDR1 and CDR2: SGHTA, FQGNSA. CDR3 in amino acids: CASTLPTGRETQYF. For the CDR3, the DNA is TGTGCCAGCACCCTACCGACGGGACGTGAGACCCAGTACTTC. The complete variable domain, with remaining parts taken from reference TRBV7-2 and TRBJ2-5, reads GAGVSQSPSNKVTEKGKDVELRCDPISGHTALYWYRQSLGQGLEFLIYFQGNSAPDKSGLPSDRFSAERTGGSVSTLTIQRTQQEDSAVYLCASTLPTGRETQYFGPGTRLLVL.

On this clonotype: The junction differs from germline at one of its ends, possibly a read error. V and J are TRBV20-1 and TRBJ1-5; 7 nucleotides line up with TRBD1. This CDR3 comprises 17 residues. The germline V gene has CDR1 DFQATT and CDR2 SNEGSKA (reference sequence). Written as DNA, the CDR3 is TGCTGTGCTAGAGCCAACCTCGGGACAGCTAGCAATCAGCCCCAGCATTTT. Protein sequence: CCARANLGTASNQPQHF.

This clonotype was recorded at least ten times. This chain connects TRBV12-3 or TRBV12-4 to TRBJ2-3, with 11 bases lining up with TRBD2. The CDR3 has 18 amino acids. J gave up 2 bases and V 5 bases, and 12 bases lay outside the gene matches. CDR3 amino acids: CASSQHIGLAGITDTQYF. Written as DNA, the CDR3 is TGTGCCAGCAGTCAACACATCGGACTAGCGGGTATCACAGATACGCAGTATTTT.

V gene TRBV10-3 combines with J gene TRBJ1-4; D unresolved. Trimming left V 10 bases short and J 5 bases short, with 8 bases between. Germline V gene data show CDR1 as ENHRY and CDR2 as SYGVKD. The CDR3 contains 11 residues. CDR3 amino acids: CATAVNEKLFF. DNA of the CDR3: TGTGCCACCGCAGTGAATGAAAAACTGTTTTTT.

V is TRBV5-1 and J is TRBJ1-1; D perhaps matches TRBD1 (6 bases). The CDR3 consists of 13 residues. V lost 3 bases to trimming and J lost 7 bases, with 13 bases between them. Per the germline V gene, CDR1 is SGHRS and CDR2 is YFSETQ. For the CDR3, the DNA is TGCGCCAGCAGCTCCAGGGAGGGGGGTGAAGCTTTCTTT. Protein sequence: CASSSREGGEAFF.

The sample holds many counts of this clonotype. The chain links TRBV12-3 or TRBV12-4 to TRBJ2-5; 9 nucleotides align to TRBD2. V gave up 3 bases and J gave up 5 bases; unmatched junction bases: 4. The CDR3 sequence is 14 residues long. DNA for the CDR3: TGTGCCAGCAGTTTCTCGGGACTAGCCGAGACCCAGTACTTC. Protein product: CASSFSGLAETQYF.

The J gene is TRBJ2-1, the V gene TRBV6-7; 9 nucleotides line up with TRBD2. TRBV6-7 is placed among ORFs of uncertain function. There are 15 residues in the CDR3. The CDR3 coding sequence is TGTGCGAGAAACAGGGTTAGTAGCGGGAGAGTTGAGCAGTTCTTC. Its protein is CARNRVSSGRVEQFF.

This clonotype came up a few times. The CDR3 DNA is TGCAGTCAACAGGGATCGTTCGGAGGTGCCCCCAATGAGCAGTTCTTC. Amino acids: CSQQGSFGGAPNEQFF. The chain recombines TRBV20-1 with TRBJ2-1, with a tentative D call TRBD1 (6 bases). Germline V gene lookup returns CDR1 DFQATT and CDR2 SNEGSKA (reference sequence). V was trimmed by 8 bases and J by 6 bases, leaving 26 bases between them. This CDR3 is built from 16 residues.

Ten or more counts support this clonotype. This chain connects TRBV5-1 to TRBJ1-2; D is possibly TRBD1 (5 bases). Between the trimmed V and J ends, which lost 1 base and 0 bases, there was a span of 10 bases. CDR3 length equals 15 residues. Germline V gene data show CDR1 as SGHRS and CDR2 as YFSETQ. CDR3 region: CASSLREGANYGYTF. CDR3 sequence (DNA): TGCGCCAGCAGCTTGCGGGAAGGGGCTAACTATGGCTACACCTTC.

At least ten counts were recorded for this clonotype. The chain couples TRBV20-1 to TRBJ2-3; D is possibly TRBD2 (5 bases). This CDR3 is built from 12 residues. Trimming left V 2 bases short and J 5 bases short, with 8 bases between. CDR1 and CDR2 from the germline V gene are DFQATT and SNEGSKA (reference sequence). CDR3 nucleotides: TGCAGTGCTAGATCGGGGTTAGATACGCAGTATTTT. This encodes CSARSGLDTQYF.

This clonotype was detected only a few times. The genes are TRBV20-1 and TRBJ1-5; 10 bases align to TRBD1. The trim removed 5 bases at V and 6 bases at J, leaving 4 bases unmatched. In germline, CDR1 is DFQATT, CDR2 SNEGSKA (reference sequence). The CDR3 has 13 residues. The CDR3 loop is CSAPGTGAQPQHF. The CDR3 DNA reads TGCAGTGCTCCCGGGACAGGGGCTCAGCCCCAGCATTTT.

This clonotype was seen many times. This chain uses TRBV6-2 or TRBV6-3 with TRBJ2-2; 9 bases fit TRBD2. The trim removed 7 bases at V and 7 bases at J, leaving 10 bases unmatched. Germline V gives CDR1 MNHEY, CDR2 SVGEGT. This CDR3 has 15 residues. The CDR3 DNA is TGTGCCAGCACGATTATAGCGGGAGCCGGCGGGGAGCTGTTTTTT. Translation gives CASTIIAGAGGELFF.

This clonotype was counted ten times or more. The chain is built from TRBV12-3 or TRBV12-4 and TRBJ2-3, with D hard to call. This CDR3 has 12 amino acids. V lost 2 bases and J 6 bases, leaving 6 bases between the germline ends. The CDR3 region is CASSLTADTQYF. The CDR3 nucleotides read TGTGCCAGCAGTTTAACGGCGGATACGCAGTATTTT.

The chain's CDR3 is CASSSRPANEQFF. Written as DNA, the CDR3 is TGCGCCAGCAGCTCCCGACCAGCGAATGAGCAGTTCTTC. J is TRBJ2-1 and V is TRBV5-1; no clear D gene. V dropped 3 bases and J dropped 7 bases, with 11 bases sitting between them. Looked up from germline, CDR1 is SGHRS and CDR2 is YFSETQ. The length of the CDR3 is 13 residues.

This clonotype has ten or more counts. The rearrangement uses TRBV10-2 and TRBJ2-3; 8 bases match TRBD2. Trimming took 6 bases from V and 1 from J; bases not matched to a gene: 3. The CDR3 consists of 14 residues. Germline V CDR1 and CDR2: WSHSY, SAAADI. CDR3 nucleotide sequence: TGCGCCAGCAGGAAAGCGGGAGGCACAGATACGCAGTATTTT. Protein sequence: CASRKAGGTDTQYF.

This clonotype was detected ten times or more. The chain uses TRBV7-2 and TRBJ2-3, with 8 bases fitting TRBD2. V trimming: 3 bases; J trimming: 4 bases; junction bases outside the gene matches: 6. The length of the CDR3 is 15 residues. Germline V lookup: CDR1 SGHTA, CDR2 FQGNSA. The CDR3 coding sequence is TGTGCCAGCAGCTTGTCTAGCGGGCTCCCAGATACGCAGTATTTT. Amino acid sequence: CASSLSSGLPDTQYF.

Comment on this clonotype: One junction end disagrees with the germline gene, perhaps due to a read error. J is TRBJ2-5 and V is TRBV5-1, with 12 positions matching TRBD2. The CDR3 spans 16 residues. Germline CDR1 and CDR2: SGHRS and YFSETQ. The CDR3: CVSSPGLAGSQETQYF. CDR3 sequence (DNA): TGCGTCAGCAGCCCCGGACTAGCGGGATCCCAAGAGACCCAGTACTTC.

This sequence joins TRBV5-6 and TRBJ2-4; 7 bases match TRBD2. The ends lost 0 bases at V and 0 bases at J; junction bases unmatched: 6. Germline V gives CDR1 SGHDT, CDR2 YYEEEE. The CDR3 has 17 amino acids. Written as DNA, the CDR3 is TGTGCCAGCAGCTTGGATGTGGGGGGGGTAGCCAAAAACATTCAGTACTTC. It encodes CASSLDVGGVAKNIQYF.

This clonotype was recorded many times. CDR3 residues: CATSDPPGPSASSYNEQFF. The CDR3 coding sequence is TGTGCCACCAGTGACCCCCCTGGCCCTAGCGCGAGCTCCTACAATGAGCAGTTCTTC. The V gene is TRBV24-1, the J gene TRBJ2-1, with a weak D call TRBD2 (6 bases). Germline V gene data show CDR1 as KGHDR and CDR2 as SFDVKD. This CDR3 has 19 residues. V gave up 4 bases and J gave up 0 bases, with 21 bases separating them.